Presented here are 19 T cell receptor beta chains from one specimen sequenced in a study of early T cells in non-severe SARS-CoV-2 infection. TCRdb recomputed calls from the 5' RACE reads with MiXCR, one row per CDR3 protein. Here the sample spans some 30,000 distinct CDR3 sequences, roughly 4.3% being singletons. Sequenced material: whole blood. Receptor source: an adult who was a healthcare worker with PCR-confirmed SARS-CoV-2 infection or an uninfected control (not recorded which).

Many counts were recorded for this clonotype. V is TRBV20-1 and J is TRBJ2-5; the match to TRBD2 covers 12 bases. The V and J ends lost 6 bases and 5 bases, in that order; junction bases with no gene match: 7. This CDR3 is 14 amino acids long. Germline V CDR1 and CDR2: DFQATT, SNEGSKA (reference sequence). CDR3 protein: CSAKTSGGTETQYF. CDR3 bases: TGCAGTGCCAAAACTAGCGGGGGGACGGAGACCCAGTACTTC.

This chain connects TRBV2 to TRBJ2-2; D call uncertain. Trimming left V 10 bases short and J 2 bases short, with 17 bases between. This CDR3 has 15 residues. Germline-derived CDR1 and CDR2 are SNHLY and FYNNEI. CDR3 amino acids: CATGRGTPNTGELFF. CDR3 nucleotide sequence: TGTGCCACAGGCCGCGGAACTCCTAACACCGGGGAGCTGTTTTTT.

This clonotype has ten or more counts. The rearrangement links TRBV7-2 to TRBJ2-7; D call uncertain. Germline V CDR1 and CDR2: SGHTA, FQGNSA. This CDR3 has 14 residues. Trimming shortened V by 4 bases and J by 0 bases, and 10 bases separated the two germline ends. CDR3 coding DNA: TGTGCCAGCAGCTCCCACCAAACCTCCTACGAGCAGTACTTC. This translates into CASSSHQTSYEQYF.

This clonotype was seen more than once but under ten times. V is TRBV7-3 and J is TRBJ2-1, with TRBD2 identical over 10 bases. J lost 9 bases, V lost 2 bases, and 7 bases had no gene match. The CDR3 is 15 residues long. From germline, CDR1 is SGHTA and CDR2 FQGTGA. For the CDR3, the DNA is TGTGCCAGCAGCTTAGGGCTAGCGGGAGCTAGTGAGCAGTTCTTC. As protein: CASSLGLAGASEQFF.

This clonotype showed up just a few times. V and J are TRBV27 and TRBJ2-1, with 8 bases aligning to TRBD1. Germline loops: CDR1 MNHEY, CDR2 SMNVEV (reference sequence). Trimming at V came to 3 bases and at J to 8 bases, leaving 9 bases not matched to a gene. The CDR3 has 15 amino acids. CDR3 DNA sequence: TGTGCCAGCAGTTTGGAACAGGGGGATTCGGATGAGCAGTTCTTC. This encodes CASSLEQGDSDEQFF.

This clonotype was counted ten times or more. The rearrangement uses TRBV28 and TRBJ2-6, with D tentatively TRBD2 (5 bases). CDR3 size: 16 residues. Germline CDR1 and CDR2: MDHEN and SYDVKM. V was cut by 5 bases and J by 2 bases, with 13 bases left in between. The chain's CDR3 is CASSPLGDAGANVLTF. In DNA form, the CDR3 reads TGTGCCAGCAGTCCGCTCGGGGATGCTGGGGCCAACGTCCTGACTTTC.

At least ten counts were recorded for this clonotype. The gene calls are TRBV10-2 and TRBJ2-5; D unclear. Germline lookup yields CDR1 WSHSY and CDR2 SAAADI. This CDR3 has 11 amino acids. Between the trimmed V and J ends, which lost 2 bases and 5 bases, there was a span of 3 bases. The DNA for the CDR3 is TGCGCCAGCAGTGAGCTGGAGACCCAGTACTTC. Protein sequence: CASSELETQYF.

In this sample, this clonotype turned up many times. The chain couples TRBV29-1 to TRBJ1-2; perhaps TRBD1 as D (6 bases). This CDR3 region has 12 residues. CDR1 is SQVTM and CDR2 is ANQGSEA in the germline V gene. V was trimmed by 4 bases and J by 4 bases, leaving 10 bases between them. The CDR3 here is CSVVRGPYGYTF. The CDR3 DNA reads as TGCAGCGTTGTGCGGGGGCCCTATGGCTACACCTTC.

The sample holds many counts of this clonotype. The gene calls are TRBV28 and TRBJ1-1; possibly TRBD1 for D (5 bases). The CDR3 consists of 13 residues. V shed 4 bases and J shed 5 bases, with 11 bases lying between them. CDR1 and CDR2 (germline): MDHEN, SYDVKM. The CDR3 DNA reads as TGTGCCAGCAGTTCGCGGACAAGGACTGAAGCTTTCTTT. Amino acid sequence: CASSSRTRTEAFF.

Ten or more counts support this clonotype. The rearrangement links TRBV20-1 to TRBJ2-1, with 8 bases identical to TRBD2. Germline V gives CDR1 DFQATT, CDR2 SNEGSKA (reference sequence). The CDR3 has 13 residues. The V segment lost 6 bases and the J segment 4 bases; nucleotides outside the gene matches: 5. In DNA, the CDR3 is TGCAGTGCGCCCGGGGGGGTGTACAATGAGCAGTTCTTC. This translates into CSAPGGVYNEQFF.

CDR3 coding DNA: TGTGCCAGCAGTGAATCGACGCCCCAGCATTTT. This translates into CASSESTPQHF. The chain couples TRBV6-1 to TRBJ1-5; D is uncertain. V lost 2 bases and J lost 9, with 5 bases in between. This CDR3 is 11 amino acids long. From germline, CDR1 is MNHNS and CDR2 SASEGT.

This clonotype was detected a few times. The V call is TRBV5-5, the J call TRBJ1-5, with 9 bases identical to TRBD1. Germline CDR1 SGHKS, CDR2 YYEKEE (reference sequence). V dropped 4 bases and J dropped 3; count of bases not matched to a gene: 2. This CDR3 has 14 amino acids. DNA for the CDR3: TGTGCCAGCAGCAGGGACAGGGCCAATCAGCCCCAGCATTTT. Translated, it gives CASSRDRANQPQHF.

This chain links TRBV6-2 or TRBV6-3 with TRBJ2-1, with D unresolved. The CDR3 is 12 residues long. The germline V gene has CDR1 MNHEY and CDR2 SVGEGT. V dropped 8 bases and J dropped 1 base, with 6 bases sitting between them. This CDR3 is CASLGSYNEQFF. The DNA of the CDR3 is TGTGCCAGCCTCGGGTCCTACAATGAGCAGTTCTTC.

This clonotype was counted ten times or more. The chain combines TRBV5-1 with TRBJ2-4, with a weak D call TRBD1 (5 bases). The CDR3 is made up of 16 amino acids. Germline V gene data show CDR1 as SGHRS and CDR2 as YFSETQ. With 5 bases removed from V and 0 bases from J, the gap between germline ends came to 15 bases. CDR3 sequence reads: CASSEGQGLAKNIQYF. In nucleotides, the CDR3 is TGCGCCAGCAGTGAAGGACAAGGCCTAGCCAAAAACATTCAGTACTTC.

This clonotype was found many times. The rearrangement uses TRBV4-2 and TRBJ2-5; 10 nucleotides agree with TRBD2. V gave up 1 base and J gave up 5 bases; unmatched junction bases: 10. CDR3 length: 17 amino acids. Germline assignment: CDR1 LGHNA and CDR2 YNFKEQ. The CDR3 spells CASSQAQGAGGLETQYF. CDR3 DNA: TGTGCCAGCAGCCAAGCCCAGGGAGCGGGGGGGCTTGAGACCCAGTACTTC.

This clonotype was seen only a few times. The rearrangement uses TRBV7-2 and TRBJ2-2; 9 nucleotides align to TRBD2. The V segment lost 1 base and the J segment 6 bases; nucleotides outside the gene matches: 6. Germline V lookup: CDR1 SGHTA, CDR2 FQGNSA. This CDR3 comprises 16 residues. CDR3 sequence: CASSLGSSGASGELFF. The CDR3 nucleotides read TGTGCCAGCAGCTTAGGGTCTAGCGGGGCCTCCGGGGAGCTGTTTTTT.

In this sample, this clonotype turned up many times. CDR3 nucleotide sequence: TGTGCCAGCAGTGTAAGACTTTACCAAGAGACCCAGTACTTC. It encodes CASSVRLYQETQYF. The J gene is TRBJ2-5, the V gene TRBV2; no firm D call. Between the trimmed V and J ends, which lost 4 bases and 0 bases, there was a span of 9 bases. CDR3 length equals 14 residues. Germline-derived CDR1 and CDR2 are SNHLY and FYNNEI. The variable domain in full, with the rest retrieved from reference TRBV2 and TRBJ2-5, is EPEVTQTPSHQVTQMGQEVILRCVPISNHLYFYWYRQILGQKVEFLVSFYNNEISEKSEIFDDQFSVERPDGSNFTLKIRSTKLEDSAMYFCASSVRLYQETQYFGPGTRLLVL.

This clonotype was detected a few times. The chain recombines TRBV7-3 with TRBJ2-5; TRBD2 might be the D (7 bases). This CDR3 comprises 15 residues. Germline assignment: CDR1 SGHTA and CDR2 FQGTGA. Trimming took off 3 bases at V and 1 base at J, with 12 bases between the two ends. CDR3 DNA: TGTGCCAGCAGCTTGATGGGGGGGCCCCAAGAGACCCAGTACTTC. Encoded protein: CASSLMGGPQETQYF.

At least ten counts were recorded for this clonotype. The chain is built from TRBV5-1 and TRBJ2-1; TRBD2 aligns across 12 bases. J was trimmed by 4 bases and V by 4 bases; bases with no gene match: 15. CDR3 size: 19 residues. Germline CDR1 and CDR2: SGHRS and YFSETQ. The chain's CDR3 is CASSPTSPDLAGGYNEQFF. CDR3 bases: TGCGCCAGCAGCCCGACCTCTCCTGATCTAGCGGGAGGGTACAATGAGCAGTTCTTC.